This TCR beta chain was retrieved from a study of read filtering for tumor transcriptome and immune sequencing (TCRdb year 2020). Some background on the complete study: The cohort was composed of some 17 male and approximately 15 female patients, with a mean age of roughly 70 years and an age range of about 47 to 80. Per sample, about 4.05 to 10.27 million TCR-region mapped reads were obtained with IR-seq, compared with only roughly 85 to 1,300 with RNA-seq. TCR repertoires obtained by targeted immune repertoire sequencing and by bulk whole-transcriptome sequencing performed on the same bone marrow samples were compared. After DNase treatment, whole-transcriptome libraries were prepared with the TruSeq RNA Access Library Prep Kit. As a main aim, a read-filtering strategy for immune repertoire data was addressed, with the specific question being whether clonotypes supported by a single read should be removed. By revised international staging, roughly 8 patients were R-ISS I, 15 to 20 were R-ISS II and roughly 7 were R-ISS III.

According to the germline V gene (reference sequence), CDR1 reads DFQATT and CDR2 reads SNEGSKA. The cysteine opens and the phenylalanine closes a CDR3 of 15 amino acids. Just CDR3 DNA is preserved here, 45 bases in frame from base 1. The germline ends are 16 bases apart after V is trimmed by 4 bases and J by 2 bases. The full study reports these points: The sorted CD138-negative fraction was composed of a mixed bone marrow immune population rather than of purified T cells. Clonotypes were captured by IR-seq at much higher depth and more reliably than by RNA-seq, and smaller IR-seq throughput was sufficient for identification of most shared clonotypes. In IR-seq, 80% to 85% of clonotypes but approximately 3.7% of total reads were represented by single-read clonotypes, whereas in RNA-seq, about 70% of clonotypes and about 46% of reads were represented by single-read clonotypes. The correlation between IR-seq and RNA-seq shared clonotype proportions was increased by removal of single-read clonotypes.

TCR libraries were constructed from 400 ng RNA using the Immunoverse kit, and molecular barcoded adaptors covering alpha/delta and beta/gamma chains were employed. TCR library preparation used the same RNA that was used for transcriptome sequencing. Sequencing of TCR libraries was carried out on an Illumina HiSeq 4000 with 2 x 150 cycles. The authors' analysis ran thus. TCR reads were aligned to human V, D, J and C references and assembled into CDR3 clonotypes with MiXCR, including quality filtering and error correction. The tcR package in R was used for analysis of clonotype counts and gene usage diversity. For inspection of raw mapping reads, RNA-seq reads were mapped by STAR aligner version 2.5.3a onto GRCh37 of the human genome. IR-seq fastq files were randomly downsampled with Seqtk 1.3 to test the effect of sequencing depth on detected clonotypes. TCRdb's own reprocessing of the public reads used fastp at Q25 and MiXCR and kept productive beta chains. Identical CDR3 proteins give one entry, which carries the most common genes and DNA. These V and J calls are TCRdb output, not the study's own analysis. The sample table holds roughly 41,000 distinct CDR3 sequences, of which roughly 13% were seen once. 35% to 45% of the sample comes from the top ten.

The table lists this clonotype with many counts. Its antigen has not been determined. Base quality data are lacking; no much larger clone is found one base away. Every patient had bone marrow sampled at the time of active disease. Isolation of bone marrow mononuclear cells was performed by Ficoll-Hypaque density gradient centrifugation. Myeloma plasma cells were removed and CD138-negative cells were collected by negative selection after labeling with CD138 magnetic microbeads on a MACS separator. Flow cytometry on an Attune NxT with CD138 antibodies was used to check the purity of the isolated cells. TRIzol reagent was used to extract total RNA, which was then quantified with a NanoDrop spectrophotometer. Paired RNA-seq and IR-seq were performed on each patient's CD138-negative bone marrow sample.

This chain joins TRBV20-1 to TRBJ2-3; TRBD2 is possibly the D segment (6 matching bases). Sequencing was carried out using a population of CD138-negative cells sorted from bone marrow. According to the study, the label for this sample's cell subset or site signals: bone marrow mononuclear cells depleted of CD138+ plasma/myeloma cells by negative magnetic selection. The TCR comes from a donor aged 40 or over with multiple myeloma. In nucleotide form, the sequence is TGCAGTGCTATCTTCGGGAGTTCGTCCACAGATACGCAGTATTTT. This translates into CSAIFGSSSTDTQYF.